These 2 T cell receptor beta chains were sequenced from one sample in a study of blood T cell repertoires in COVID-19. TCRdb's table, derived via immunoSEQ multiplex PCR, lists solely in-frame clones and lacks some. This sample carries 200,000 to 250,000 clones, roughly 86% of them seen once, and the ten largest clones take over 6%. The sample consisted of peripheral blood. All receptors derive from a woman in her 70s with active or convalescent COVID-19.

The V gene is TRBV19, the J gene TRBJ2-2; 9 bases fit TRBD1. CDR1 and CDR2 from the germline V gene are LNHDA and SQIVND (reference sequence). The trim removed 10 bases at V and 5 bases at J, leaving 5 bases unmatched. This CDR3 comprises 13 residues. The CDR3 spells CATPGQGTGELFF. DNA of the CDR3: TGTGCCACCCCGGGACAGGGAACCGGGGAGCTGTTTTTT.

There are many counts of this clone. The V gene is TRBV27, the J gene TRBJ1-6; D remains ambiguous. Germline CDR1 reads MNHEY; CDR2 reads SMNVEV (reference sequence). This CDR3 comprises 13 residues. The V and J ends lost 2 bases and 6 bases respectively, with 5 bases between them. CDR3 sequence: CASSLVFNSPLHF. The CDR3, as DNA: TGTGCCAGCAGTTTAGTCTTTAATTCACCCCTCCACTTT.